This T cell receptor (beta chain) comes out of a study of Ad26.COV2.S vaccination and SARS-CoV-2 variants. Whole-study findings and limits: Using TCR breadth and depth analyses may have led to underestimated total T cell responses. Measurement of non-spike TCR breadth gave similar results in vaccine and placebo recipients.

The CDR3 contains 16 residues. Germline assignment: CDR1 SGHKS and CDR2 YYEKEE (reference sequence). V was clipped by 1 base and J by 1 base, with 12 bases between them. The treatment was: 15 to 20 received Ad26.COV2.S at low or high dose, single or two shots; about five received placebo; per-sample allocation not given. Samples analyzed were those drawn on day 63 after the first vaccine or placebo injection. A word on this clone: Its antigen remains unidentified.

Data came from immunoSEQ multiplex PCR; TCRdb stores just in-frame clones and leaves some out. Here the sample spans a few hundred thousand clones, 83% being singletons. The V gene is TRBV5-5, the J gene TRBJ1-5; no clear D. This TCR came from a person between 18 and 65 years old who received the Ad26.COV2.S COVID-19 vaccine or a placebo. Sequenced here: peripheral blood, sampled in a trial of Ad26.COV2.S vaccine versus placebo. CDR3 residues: CASSLHAGESNQPQHF. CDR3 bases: TGTGCCAGCAGCTTGCACGCTGGGGAGAGCAATCAGCCCCAGCATTTT.